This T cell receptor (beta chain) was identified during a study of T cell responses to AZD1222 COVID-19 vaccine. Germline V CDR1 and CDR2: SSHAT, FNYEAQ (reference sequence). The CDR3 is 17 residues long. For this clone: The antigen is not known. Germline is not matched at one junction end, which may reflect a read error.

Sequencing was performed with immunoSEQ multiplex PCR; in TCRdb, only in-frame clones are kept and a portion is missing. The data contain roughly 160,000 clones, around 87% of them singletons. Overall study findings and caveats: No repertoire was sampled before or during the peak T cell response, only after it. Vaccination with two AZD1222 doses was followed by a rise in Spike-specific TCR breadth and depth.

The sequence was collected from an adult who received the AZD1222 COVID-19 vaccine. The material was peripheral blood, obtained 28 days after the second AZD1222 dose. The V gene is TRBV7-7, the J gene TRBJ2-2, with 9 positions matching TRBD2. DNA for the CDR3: TGTGCTAGCAGCAGTCTAGCGGGGTCAGCGAACACCGGGGAGCTGTTTTTT. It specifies CASSSLAGSANTGELFF. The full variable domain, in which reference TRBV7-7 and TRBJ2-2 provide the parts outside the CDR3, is GAGVSQSPRYKVTKRGQDVTLRCDPISSHATLYWYQQALGQGPEFLTYFNYEAQPDKSGLPSDRFSAERPEGSISTLTIQRTEQRDSAMYRCASSSLAGSANTGELFFGEGSRLTVL.